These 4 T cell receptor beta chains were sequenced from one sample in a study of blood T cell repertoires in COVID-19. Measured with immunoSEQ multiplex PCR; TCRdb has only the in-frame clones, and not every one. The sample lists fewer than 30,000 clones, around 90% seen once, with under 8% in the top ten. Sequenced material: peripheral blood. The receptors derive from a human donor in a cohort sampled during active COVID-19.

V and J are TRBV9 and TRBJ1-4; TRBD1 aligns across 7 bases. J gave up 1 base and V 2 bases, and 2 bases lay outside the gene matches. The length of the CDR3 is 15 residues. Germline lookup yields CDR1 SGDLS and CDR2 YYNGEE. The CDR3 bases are TGTGCCAGCAGCGTTAGACAGGGAACTAATGAAAAACTGTTTTTT. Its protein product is CASSVRQGTNEKLFF.

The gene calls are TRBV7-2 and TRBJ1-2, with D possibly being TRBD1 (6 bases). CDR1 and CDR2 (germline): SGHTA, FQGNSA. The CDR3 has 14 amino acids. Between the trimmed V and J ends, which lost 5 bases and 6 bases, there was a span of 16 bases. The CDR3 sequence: CASSQRDIRHGYTF. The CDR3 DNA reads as TGTGCCAGCAGCCAAAGGGACATCCGGCATGGCTACACCTTC.

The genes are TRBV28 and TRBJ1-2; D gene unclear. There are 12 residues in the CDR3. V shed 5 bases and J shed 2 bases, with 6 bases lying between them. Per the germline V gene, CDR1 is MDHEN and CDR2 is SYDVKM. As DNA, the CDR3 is TGTGCCAGCAGTCGTGTAAACTATGGCTACACCTTC. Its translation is CASSRVNYGYTF.

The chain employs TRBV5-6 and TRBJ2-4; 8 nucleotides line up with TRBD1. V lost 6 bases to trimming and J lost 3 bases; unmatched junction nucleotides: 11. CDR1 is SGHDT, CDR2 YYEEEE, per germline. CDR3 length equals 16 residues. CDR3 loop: CASTGQGLTNKNIQYF. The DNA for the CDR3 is TGTGCCAGCACCGGACAGGGCCTAACTAACAAAAACATTCAGTACTTC.